This TCR beta chain was identified in a study of graft-versus-host responses after intestinal transplantation. Study information: Once they had received anti-thymocyte globulin induction, all recipients took tacrolimus and steroids for approximately 3 years. Study findings and constraints: Allograft graft-versus-host to host-versus-graft clonal ratios ran high in patients with graft-donor T cell macrochimerism. Some GvH clones were seen earlier in gut or blood, suggesting intestinal origin.

Concerning this clone: Antigen: not known. Within the sample, other DNA sequences also encode this same CDR3.

The V end was cut by 6 bases, the J end by 9 bases, with 7 bases between. The CDR3 sequence is 9 residues long. Germline assignment: CDR1 SQVTM and CDR2 ANQGSEA. Assay used: immunoSEQ multiplex PCR; TCRdb lists only in-frame clones, some missing. The sample lists about 85,000 clones; roughly 90% were seen once. The sequencing used unstimulated CD8+ T cells sorted from spleen or lymph node cells, collected before transplant. The TCR comes from a human donor who was the organ donor for an intestinal transplant. The V gene is TRBV29-1, the J gene TRBJ2-3, with D uncertain. DNA for the CDR3: TGCAGCGTGGGAAACACGCAGTATTTT. Amino acids: CSVGNTQYF.